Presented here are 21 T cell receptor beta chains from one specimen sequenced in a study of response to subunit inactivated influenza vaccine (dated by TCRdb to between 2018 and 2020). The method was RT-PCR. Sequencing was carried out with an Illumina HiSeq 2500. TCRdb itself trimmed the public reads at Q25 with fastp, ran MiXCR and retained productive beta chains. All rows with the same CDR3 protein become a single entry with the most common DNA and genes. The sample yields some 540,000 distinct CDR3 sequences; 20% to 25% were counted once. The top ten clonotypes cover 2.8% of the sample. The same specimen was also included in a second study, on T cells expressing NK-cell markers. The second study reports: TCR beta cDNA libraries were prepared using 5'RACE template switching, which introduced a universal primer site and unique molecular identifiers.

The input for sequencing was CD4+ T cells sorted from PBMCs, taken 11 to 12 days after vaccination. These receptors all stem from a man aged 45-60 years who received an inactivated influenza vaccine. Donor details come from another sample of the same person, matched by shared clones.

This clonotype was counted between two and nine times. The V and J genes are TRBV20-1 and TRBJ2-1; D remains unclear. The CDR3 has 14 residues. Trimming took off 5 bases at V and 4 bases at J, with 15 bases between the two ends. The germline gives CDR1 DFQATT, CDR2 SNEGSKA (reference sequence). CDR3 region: CSAGIALRYNEQFF. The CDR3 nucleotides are TGCAGTGCTGGAATAGCACTTCGGTACAATGAGCAGTTCTTC.

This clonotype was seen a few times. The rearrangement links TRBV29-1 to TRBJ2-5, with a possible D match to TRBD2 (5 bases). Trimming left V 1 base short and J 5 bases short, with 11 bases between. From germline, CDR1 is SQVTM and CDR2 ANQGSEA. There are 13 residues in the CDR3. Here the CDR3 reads CSVEGSAPETQYF. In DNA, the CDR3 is TGCAGCGTTGAAGGTAGCGCCCCCGAGACCCAGTACTTC.

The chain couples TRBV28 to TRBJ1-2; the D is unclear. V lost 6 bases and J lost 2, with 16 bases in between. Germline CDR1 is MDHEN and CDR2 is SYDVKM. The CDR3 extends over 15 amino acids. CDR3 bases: TGTGCCAGCAGCGGAGTGGGCCGCGCCAACTATGGCTACACCTTC. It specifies CASSGVGRANYGYTF.

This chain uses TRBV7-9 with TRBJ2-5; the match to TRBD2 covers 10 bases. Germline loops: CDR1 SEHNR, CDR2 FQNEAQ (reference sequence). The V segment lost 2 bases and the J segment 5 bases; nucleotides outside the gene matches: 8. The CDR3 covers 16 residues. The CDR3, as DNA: TGTGCCAGCAGCTTACCGAGAGCGGGAGGGGTGGAGACCCAGTACTTC. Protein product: CASSLPRAGGVETQYF.

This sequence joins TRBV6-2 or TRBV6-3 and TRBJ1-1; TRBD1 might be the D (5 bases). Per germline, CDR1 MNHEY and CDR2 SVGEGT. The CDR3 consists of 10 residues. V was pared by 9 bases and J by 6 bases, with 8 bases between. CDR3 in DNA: TGTGCCAGGTGGGGGGCTGAAGCTTTCTTT. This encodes CARWGAEAFF.

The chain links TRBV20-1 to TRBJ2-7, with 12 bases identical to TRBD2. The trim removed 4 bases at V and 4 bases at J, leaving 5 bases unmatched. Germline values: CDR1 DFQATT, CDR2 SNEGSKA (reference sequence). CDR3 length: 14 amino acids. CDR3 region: CSAMTSGRKYEQYF. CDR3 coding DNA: TGCAGTGCTATGACTAGCGGGAGAAAATACGAGCAGTACTTC.

The CDR3 sequence is CSAPRTGIYEQYF. The CDR3 DNA sequence: TGCAGTGCACCTCGGACAGGGATCTACGAGCAGTACTTC. The gene calls are TRBV20-1 and TRBJ2-7; 8 nucleotides match TRBD1. This CDR3 spans 13 amino acids. Germline CDR1 and CDR2: DFQATT and SNEGSKA (reference sequence). The trim removed 6 bases at V and 3 bases at J, leaving 7 bases unmatched.

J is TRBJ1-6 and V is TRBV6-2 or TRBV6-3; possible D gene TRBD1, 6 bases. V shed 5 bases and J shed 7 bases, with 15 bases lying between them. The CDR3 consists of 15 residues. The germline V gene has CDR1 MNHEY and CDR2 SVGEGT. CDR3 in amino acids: CASSPLTGGNSPLHF. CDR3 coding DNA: TGTGCCAGCAGTCCTTTGACAGGCGGGAATTCACCCCTCCACTTT.

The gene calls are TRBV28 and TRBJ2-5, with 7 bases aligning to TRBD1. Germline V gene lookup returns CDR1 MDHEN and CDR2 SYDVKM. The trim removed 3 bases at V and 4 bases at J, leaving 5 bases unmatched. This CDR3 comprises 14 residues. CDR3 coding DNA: TGTGCCAGCAGTTTCGCGCCAGGGGGAGAGACCCAGTACTTC. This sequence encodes CASSFAPGGETQYF.

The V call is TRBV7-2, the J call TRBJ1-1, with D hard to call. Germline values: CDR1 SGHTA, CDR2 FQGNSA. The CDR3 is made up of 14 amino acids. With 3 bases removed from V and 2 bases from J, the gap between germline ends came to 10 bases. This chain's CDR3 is CASSFRHGNTEAFF. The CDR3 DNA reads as TGTGCCAGCAGCTTCAGGCACGGTAACACTGAAGCTTTCTTT.

This chain's CDR3 is CASSTSGTGGYEQYF. Here the CDR3 DNA reads TGTGCCAGTAGTACATCCGGGACAGGCGGCTACGAGCAGTACTTC. The V and J genes are TRBV19 and TRBJ2-7, with 8 bases fitting TRBD1. The germline gives CDR1 LNHDA, CDR2 SQIVND (reference sequence). The V segment lost 4 bases and the J segment 3 bases; nucleotides outside the gene matches: 8. The CDR3 sequence is 15 residues long.

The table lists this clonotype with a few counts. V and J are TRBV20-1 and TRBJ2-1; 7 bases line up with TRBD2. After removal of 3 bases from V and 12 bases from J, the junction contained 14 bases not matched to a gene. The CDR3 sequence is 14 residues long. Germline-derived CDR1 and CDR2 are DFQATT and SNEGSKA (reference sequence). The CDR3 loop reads CSASVGGDFRRQFF. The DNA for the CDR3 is TGCAGTGCTAGTGTGGGGGGGGACTTCCGAAGGCAGTTCTTC.

Here the CDR3 DNA reads TGTGCCAGCAGCTTGGGTAGGACGGTAGTGAACACAGATACGCAGTATTTT. This sequence encodes CASSLGRTVVNTDTQYF. The rearrangement joins TRBV7-9 to TRBJ2-3; D not certain. The V gene's germline CDR1 is SEHNR and CDR2 FQNEAQ (reference sequence). The CDR3 is 17 amino acids. Trimming shortened V by 3 bases and J by 2 bases, and 18 bases separated the two germline ends.

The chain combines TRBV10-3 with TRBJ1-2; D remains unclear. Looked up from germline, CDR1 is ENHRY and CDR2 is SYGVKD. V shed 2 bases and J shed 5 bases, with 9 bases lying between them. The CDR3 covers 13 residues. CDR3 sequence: CAISEASEYGYTF. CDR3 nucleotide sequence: TGTGCCATCAGTGAGGCCAGCGAGTATGGCTACACCTTC.

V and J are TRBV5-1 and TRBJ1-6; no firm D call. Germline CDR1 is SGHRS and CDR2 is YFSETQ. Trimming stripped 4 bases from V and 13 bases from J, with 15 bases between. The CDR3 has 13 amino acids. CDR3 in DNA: TGCGCCAGCAGCGTCTCGGAAGAGGCTCCCCTCCACTTT. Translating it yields CASSVSEEAPLHF.

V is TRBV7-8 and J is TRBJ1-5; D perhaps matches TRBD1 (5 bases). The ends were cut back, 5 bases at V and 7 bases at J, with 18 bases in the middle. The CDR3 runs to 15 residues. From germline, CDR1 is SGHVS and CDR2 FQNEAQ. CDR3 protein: CASSPAPRGVQPQHF. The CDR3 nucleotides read TGTGCCAGCAGCCCCGCACCTCGAGGGGTCCAGCCCCAGCATTTT.

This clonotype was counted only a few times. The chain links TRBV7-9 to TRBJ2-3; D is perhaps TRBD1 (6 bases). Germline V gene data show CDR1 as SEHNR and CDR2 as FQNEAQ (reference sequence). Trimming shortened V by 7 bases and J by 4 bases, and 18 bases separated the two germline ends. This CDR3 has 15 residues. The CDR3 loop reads CASKPRQGSSDTQYF. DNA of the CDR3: TGTGCCAGCAAGCCCAGGCAGGGGAGCTCAGATACGCAGTATTTT.

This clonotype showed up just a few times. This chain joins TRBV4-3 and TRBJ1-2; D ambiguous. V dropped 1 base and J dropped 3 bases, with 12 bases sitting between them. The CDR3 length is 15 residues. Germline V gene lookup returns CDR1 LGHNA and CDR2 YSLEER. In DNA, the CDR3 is TGCGCCAGCAGCCAAGGGGGTTTTGAGCACTATGGCTACACCTTC. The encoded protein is CASSQGGFEHYGYTF.

The CDR3 nucleotides are TGTGCCAGCAGTTACTTCGACCGGGACGGAGAAGAGACCCAGTACTTC. It codes for CASSYFDRDGEETQYF. The gene calls are TRBV6-2 or TRBV6-3 and TRBJ2-5; D is perhaps TRBD1 or TRBD2 (5 bases each). Germline CDR1 reads MNHEY; CDR2 reads SVGEGT. This CDR3 contains 16 residues. The V end lost 1 base, the J end lost 3 bases, and 15 bases lay between the germline ends.

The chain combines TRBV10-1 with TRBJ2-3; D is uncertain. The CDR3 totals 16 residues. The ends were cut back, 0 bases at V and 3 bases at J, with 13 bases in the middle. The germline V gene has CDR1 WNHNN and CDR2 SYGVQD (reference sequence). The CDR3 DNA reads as TGCGCCAGCAGTGAGTCCGTGTCGGGCAGTACAGATACGCAGTATTTT. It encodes CASSESVSGSTDTQYF.

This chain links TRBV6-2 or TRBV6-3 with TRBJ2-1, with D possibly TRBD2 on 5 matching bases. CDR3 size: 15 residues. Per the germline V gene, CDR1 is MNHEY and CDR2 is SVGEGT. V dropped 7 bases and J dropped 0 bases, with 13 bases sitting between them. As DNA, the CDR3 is TGTGCCAGCACACGGACTTTGAGCTCCTACAATGAGCAGTTCTTC. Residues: CASTRTLSSYNEQFF.